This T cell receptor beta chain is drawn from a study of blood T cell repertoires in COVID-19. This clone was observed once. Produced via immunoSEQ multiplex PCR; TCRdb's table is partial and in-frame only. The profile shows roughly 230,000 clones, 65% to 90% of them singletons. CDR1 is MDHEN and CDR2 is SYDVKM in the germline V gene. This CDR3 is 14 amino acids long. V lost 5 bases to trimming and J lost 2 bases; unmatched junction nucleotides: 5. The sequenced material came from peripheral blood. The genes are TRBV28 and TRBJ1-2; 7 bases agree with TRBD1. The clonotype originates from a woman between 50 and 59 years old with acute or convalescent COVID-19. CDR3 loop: CASSPPGQNYGYTF. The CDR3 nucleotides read TGTGCCAGCAGTCCGCCGGGACAGAACTATGGCTACACCTTC.